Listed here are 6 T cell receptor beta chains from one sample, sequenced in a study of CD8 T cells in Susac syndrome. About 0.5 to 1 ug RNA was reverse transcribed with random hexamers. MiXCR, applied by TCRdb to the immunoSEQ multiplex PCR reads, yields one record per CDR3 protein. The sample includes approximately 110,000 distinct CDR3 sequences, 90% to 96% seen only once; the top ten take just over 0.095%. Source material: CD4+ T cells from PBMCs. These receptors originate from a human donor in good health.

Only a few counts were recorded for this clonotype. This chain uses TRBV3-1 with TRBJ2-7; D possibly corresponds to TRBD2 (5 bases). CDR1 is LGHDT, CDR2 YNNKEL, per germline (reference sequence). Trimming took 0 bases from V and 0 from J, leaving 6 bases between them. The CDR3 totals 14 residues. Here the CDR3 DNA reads TGTGCCAGCAGCCAAGATACTAGCTCCTACGAGCAGTACTTC. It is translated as CASSQDTSSYEQYF.

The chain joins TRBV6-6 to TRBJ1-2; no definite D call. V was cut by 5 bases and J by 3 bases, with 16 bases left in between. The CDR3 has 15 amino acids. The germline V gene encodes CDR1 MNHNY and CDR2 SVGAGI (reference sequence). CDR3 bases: TGTGCCAGCAGTCGATCTAGTTTTGCGGACTATGGCTACACCTTC. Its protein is CASSRSSFADYGYTF.

The CDR3 bases are TGCAGTGCCACCGATCGGACTAGCGGGACCCTCAATGAGCAGTTCTTC. As protein: CSATDRTSGTLNEQFF. The chain links TRBV20-1 to TRBJ2-1; TRBD2 agrees at 12 bases. The V gene's germline CDR1 is DFQATT and CDR2 SNEGSKA (reference sequence). The length of the CDR3 is 16 residues. Trimming cost V 6 bases and J 6 bases; bases outside gene matches: 12.

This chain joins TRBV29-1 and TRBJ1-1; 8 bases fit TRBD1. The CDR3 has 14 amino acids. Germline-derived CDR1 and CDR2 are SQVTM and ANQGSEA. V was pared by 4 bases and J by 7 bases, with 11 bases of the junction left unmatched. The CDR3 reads CSVGAGGVIREAFF. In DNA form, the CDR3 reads TGCAGCGTTGGCGCAGGGGGCGTCATTCGTGAAGCTTTCTTT. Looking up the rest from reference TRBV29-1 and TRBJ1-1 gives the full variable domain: SAVISQKPSRDICQRGTSLTIQCQVDSQVTMMFWYRQQPGQSLTLIATANQGSEATYESGFVIDKFPISRPNLTFSTLTVSNMSPEDSSIYLCSVGAGGVIREAFFGQGTRLTVV.

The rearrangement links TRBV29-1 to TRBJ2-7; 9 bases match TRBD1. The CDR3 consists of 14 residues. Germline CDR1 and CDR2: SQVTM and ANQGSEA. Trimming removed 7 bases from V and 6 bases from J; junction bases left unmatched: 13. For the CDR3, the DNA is TGCAGCGCCGCACGAGTGACAGGGGGTACCGAGCAGTACTTC. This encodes CSAARVTGGTEQYF.

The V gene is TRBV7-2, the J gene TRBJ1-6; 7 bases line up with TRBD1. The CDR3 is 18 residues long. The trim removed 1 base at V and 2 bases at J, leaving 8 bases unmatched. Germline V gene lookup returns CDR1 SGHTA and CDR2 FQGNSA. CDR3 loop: CASSLVGGIRTYNSPLHF. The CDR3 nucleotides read TGTGCCAGCAGCTTAGTAGGGGGCATCAGAACCTATAATTCACCCCTCCACTTT.